This T cell receptor (beta chain) was observed in a study of shared clonotypes between healthy human individuals. Turning to the study itself: Per donor, three plates held CD4 naive cells, three held CD4 memory, two held CD8 naive and one held CD8 memory.

The table came from immunoSEQ multiplex PCR; TCRdb's copy has only in-frame clones and leaves some out. The sample yields some 800,000 clones, 90% to 95% seen once. In the naive CD8 group, cells lacked CD45RO and were positively selected for CCR7, so terminally differentiated effector memory CD45RA+ cells were left out. The CDR3 runs 13 residues. The ends were cut back, 0 bases at V and 5 bases at J, with 7 bases in the middle. CDR1 MNHNY and CDR2 SVGAGI come from the germline V gene (reference sequence). Study conclusions and caveats: The study found lower generation probabilities in non-shared clonotypes than in those shared by all four donors. Enrolling few donors narrowed the genetic and exposure-history diversity that was represented. For naive CD4 cells, 4% to 6% of clonotypes were shared across a handful of donors.

To note about this clone: Its antigen is as yet unknown.

Sequencing was carried out using naive CD8+ T cells sorted from blood. The rearrangement uses TRBV6-6 and TRBJ1-1; no reliable D call. The clonotype was recovered from a young man in good health. The CDR3 bases are TGTGCCAGCAGTTACTCACAACTAACTGAAGCTTTCTTT. It translates to CASSYSQLTEAFF.